Listed here is a single TCR beta chain. The data were obtained in a study of OX40 agonist ivuxolimab in advanced cancers. TCRdb's table, derived via immunoSEQ multiplex PCR, lists solely in-frame clones and lacks some. The sample lists fewer than 85,000 clones; just under 80% were seen once. V dropped 7 bases and J dropped 5 bases, with 18 bases sitting between them. Germline V CDR1 and CDR2: MDHEN, SYDVKM. This CDR3 has 14 amino acids. This specimen was CD4+ or CD8+ T cells sorted from blood, taken in a trial of the OX40 agonist ivuxolimab. The chain recombines TRBV28 with TRBJ2-7, with D maybe TRBD1 (7 bases). The receptor was derived from an adult with an advanced solid tumor such as melanoma, head and neck, liver or kidney cancer. This chain's CDR3 is CASIPGGTEHEQYF. DNA of the CDR3: TGTGCCAGCATCCCTGGGGGGACAGAGCACGAGCAGTACTTC.